This entry lists 21 T cell receptor beta chains sequenced from one sample in a study of T cells in localized non-small cell lung cancer. TCRdb's copy holds only in-frame clones and misses some; the assay was immunoSEQ multiplex PCR. Here the sample spans about 2,800 clones, 32% being singletons. Sequenced material: lung tumor tissue, taken before any cancer treatment. Source of these receptors: an older female donor with stage II squamous cell lung carcinoma.

The chain recombines TRBV16 with TRBJ2-7; TRBD1 aligns across 8 bases. The CDR3 is 15 residues long. Germline loops: CDR1 KGHSY, CDR2 FQNENV. V lost 3 bases and J lost 0; bases outside the gene matches: 4. This chain's CDR3 is CASSQSGTGSYEQYF. The CDR3 coding sequence is TGTGCCAGCAGCCAGTCCGGGACAGGCTCCTACGAGCAGTACTTC.

Comment on this clone: A read error may produce the germline difference seen at one junction end. This chain joins TRBV19 and TRBJ2-7; no reliable D call. CDR3 size: 15 residues. CDR1 is LNHDA, CDR2 SQIVND, per germline (reference sequence). The CDR3 protein is CASSLELRAIYEQYF. The DNA of the CDR3 is TGTGCCAGTAGTTTAGAACTTAGGGCGATCTACGAGCAGTACTTC. Complete variable domain (other parts from reference TRBV19 and TRBJ2-7): DGGITQSPKYLFRKEGQNVTLSCEQNLNHDAMYWYRQDPGQGLRLIYYSQIVNDFQKGDIAEGYSVSREKKESFPLTVTSAQKNPTAFYLCASSLELRAIYEQYFGPGTRLTVT.

This clone was seen a few times. CDR3 residues: CASDRGNSPLHF. The CDR3 bases are TGTGCCAGTGACAGGGGCAATTCACCCCTCCACTTT. The rearrangement links TRBV9 to TRBJ1-6, with 8 bases that match TRBD1. CDR1 SGDLS and CDR2 YYNGEE come from the germline V gene. CDR3 length equals 12 residues. Losses at the gene ends were 8 bases for V and 7 bases for J; bases not matched to a gene: 2.

Regarding this clone: One end of the junction varies from germline; a read error may be responsible. The chain employs TRBV6-4 and TRBJ1-3, with no clear D. CDR1 and CDR2 (germline): MRHNA, SNTAGT. This CDR3 is 15 amino acids long. This CDR3 reads CASSYSGGTGNTIYF. CDR3 bases: TGTGCCAGCAGTTACTCGGGAGGAACTGGAAACACCATATATTTT.

This clone was counted between two and nine times. The chain recombines TRBV11-3 with TRBJ2-2, with TRBD2 as a possible D gene (5 bases). Trimming pared 5 bases from V and 2 bases from J, leaving 12 bases between. The CDR3 sequence is 15 residues long. Germline CDR1 is SGHNT and CDR2 is YENEEA. CDR3 coding DNA: TGTGCCAGCAGCCTGATGCTAGCTAACACCGGGGAGCTGTTTTTT. Translation gives CASSLMLANTGELFF.

This clone appeared a few times. This rearrangement joins TRBV28 to TRBJ1-3; TRBD1 might be the D (5 bases). Between the trimmed V and J ends, which lost 7 bases and 4 bases, there was a span of 17 bases. The CDR3 consists of 15 residues. The germline V gene encodes CDR1 MDHEN and CDR2 SYDVKM. The CDR3 region has the DNA TGTGCCAGCACTCTGGCGGGGGGAGGAGGAAACACCATATATTTT. Translation gives CASTLAGGGGNTIYF.

The table lists this clone with a count of one. CDR3 DNA: TGTGCCAGCAGCCCCGGAGTAGCGGCTTCCTACGAGCAGTACTTC. It is translated as CASSPGVAASYEQYF. V and J are TRBV28 and TRBJ2-7, with D maybe TRBD2 (6 bases). Germline CDR1 reads MDHEN; CDR2 reads SYDVKM. The CDR3 is 15 amino acids. Between the trimmed V and J ends, which lost 6 bases and 1 base, there was a span of 16 bases.

This clone appeared a single time. V is TRBV19 and J is TRBJ2-1; tentatively, D is TRBD1 (6 bases). This CDR3 has 13 amino acids. The V end was cut by 5 bases, the J end by 9 bases, with 14 bases between. Germline lookup yields CDR1 LNHDA and CDR2 SQIVND (reference sequence). The CDR3 reads CASSSSQGSEQFF. As DNA, the CDR3 is TGTGCCAGTAGTTCCTCACAGGGTAGTGAGCAGTTCTTC.

V usage is TRBV6-8 and J usage is TRBJ2-4; the D call may be TRBD1 or TRBD2 (6 bases each). Germline V gene data show CDR1 as MNHGY and CDR2 as SAAAGT. The V end was cut by 2 bases, the J end by 8 bases, with 10 bases between. This CDR3 is 13 amino acids long. The CDR3 DNA is TGTGCCAGCAGTTACGGGGGGCTGGACATTCAGTACTTC. Translation: CASSYGGLDIQYF.

This clone was seen a few times. The gene calls are TRBV28 and TRBJ2-1; 12 bases line up with TRBD2. The CDR3 is 15 residues long. CDR1 MDHEN and CDR2 SYDVKM come from the germline V gene. Trimming at V came to 5 bases and at J to 6 bases, leaving 5 bases not matched to a gene. This CDR3 is CASSTPSGGANEQFF. CDR3 nucleotides: TGTGCCAGCAGTACTCCTAGCGGGGGGGCCAATGAGCAGTTCTTC.

The V and J genes are TRBV6-8 and TRBJ1-6; 9 bases are shared with TRBD1. J was trimmed by 10 bases and V by 5 bases; bases with no gene match: 9. Germline V gives CDR1 MNHGY, CDR2 SAAAGT. CDR3 length equals 15 residues. The CDR3 region is CASSIKQGAESPLHF. CDR3 bases: TGTGCCAGCAGTATAAAACAGGGGGCAGAATCACCCCTCCACTTT.

The chain combines TRBV14 with TRBJ2-3; the D gene could be TRBD1 or TRBD2 (5 bases each). CDR1 and CDR2 (germline): SGHDN, FVKESK. Trimming removed 1 base from V and 5 bases from J, with 7 bases in between. This CDR3 has 13 amino acids. The CDR3 loop is CASSQVRGDTQYF. CDR3 sequence (DNA): TGTGCCAGCAGCCAAGTGAGGGGAGATACGCAGTATTTT.

This clone showed up just a few times. This sequence joins TRBV9 and TRBJ1-2; 9 nucleotides align to TRBD1. The CDR3 is 16 residues long. J was trimmed by 4 bases and V by 5 bases; bases with no gene match: 12. Germline CDR1 SGDLS, CDR2 YYNGEE. The CDR3 DNA is TGTGCCAGCAGTGAAACCGGACAGGGGCGCGGCTATGGCTACACCTTC. Its translation is CASSETGQGRGYGYTF.

The chain combines TRBV28 with TRBJ2-2; D possibly corresponds to TRBD2 (6 bases). The CDR3 loop spans 16 amino acids. Germline CDR1 and CDR2: MDHEN and SYDVKM. Trimming cost V 3 bases and J 4 bases, with 15 bases left between them. DNA of the CDR3: TGTGCCAGCAGTTTGGTAACAAAGGGAGGCACCGGGGAGCTGTTTTTT. This encodes CASSLVTKGGTGELFF.

The chain links TRBV29-1 to TRBJ1-3; no definite D call. The CDR3 consists of 13 residues. V lost 4 bases to trimming and J lost 0 bases, with 7 bases between them. Germline CDR1 SQVTM, CDR2 ANQGSEA. Here the CDR3 DNA reads TGCAGCGTTGGGGAGAGCTCTGGAAACACCATATATTTT. Protein: CSVGESSGNTIYF.

The CDR3 protein is CASSYLTRTDTQYF. The CDR3 DNA sequence: TGTGCCAGCAGTTACTTGACCCGCACAGATACGCAGTATTTT. V usage is TRBV6-8 and J usage is TRBJ2-3; D uncertain. The CDR3 consists of 14 residues. Germline V gene data show CDR1 as MNHGY and CDR2 as SAAAGT. V was shortened by 1 base and J by 1 base, with 6 bases between the two germline ends.

This sequence joins TRBV6-8 and TRBJ1-5, with TRBD1 matching 8 bases. The junction had 3 bases not matched to a gene; V was cut back by 0 bases and J by 2 bases. The CDR3 length is 16 residues. Germline CDR1 MNHGY, CDR2 SAAAGT. This chain's CDR3 is CASSYSQTGGNQPQHF. The CDR3 nucleotides are TGTGCCAGCAGTTACTCCCAGACAGGGGGCAATCAGCCCCAGCATTTT.

This chain joins TRBV29-1 and TRBJ1-2; D not resolved. V dropped 7 bases and J dropped 3 bases, with 15 bases sitting between them. The CDR3 sequence is 13 residues long. Per the germline V gene, CDR1 is SQVTM and CDR2 is ANQGSEA. Here the CDR3 DNA reads TGCAGCGCCGTGGTAGGGTCGGACTATGGCTACACCTTC. Its protein product is CSAVVGSDYGYTF.

This clone turned up a few times. The V call is TRBV11-3, the J call TRBJ1-3, with a possible D match to TRBD1 (5 bases). The V and J ends lost 5 bases and 0 bases respectively, with 11 bases between them. The CDR3 is 15 amino acids. The germline V gene encodes CDR1 SGHNT and CDR2 YENEEA. The chain's CDR3 is CASSALGGSGNTIYF. The CDR3, as DNA: TGTGCCAGCAGCGCCCTGGGGGGCTCTGGAAACACCATATATTTT.

The CDR3 spells CAWGRQGIEKLFF. For the CDR3, the DNA is TGTGCCTGGGGCAGACAGGGAATCGAAAAACTGTTTTTT. This sequence joins TRBV30 and TRBJ1-4; 7 bases align to TRBD1. Trimming took 5 bases from V and 8 from J; bases not matched to a gene: 8. Germline loops: CDR1 GTSNPN, CDR2 SVGIG (reference sequence). The CDR3 runs to 13 residues.

Judged by abundance, this clone is medium-sized (0.01 to 0.1%). The chain employs TRBV9 and TRBJ1-2; 7 nucleotides agree with TRBD1. This CDR3 region has 13 residues. V dropped 5 bases and J dropped 6; count of bases not matched to a gene: 7. Germline V gene data show CDR1 as SGDLS and CDR2 as YYNGEE. As DNA, the CDR3 is TGTGCCAGCAGTGTAACAGGGGCGGATGGCTACACCTTC. Amino acid sequence: CASSVTGADGYTF. The full variable domain, completed using reference TRBV9 and TRBJ1-2, is DSGVTQTPKHLITATGQRVTLRCSPRSGDLSVYWYQQSLDQGLQFLIQYYNGEERAKGNILERFSAQQFPDLHSELNLSSLELGDSALYFCASSVTGADGYTFGSGTRLTVV.